This TCR beta chain was identified in a study of cytotoxic CD8 clonotypes in ibrutinib-treated CLL. Study overall: Complete response was seen in 2 patients and partial in approximately 24; around twelve progressed and around 14 stayed remitted after a median roughly 65 months.

The CDR3 loop spans 17 amino acids. J lost 0 bases, V lost 3 bases, and 5 bases had no gene match. The germline V gene encodes CDR1 SGHRS and CDR2 YFSETQ. Sequencing used immunoSEQ multiplex PCR; TCRdb keeps in-frame clones, though not all of them. The table includes some 350,000 clones, roughly 71% detected once. The gene calls are TRBV5-1 and TRBJ2-1, with 11 bases matching TRBD2. The receptor comes from a human donor with chronic lymphocytic leukemia. The sample here was PBMCs, taken after 36 months of ibrutinib treatment. For the CDR3, the DNA is TGCGCCAGCAGCTACGGACTAGCGGGCCCCTCCTACAATGAGCAGTTCTTC. It is translated as CASSYGLAGPSYNEQFF.